The table lists the clone carrying this T cell receptor (beta chain) with a count of one. The sample is drawn from a study of control samples from healthy donors and cancer patients. Germline-derived CDR1 and CDR2 are KGHDR and SFDVKD. With V trimmed by 4 bases and J by 7 bases, 6 bases remained unmatched. This CDR3 spans 14 amino acids. Using immunoSEQ multiplex PCR, the repertoire was profiled, and TCRdb retains in-frame clones only, with some absent. The table records over 85,000 clones, about 91% of them present only once. Sequencing was performed on blood. The chain uses TRBV24-1 and TRBJ2-4; the match to TRBD1 covers 7 bases. This receptor was identified in a woman aged 18-30 years in good health. The CDR3 loop is CATSEHGTDNIQYF. CDR3 nucleotides: TGTGCCACCAGTGAACATGGGACAGACAACATTCAGTACTTC.